Sequencing of this T cell receptor (beta chain) was carried out in a study of beta chain features in type 1 diabetes. Whole-study findings and limits: PCR might favor shorter templates, equally in patients and controls. Moderate but significant shortening of TCRB CDR3s was recorded in all four CD4+ subsets from Type 1 diabetes patients.

Sorting of CD4+ naive, central memory, regulatory and stem cell-like memory cells was performed via CD45RO/CCR7/CD25/CD127/CD95/CD27. V gave up 4 bases and J gave up 7 bases, with 17 bases separating them. The CDR3 runs 15 residues. Looked up from germline, CDR1 is SGHTA and CDR2 is FQGNSA. Comments on this clone: Antigen unknown.

Expressed TCRB transcripts got sequenced, as all isolated RNA was reverse transcribed. The method was immunoSEQ multiplex PCR; TCRdb's version includes in-frame clones alone and lacks a portion of them. The repertoire holds roughly 240,000 clones, with 11% to 15% as singletons. The sequencing sample was made of naive CD4+ T cells from blood. The rearrangement joins TRBV7-2 to TRBJ2-1, with D possibly being TRBD2 (7 bases). This receptor was obtained from a woman between 40 and 50 years old in good health. The CDR3 is CASSSPRGAHNEQFF. In DNA form, the CDR3 reads TGTGCCAGCAGCTCCCCCCGGGGGGCGCATAATGAGCAGTTCTTC.